Shown below are 15 T cell receptor beta chains from a single sample sequenced in a study of blood T cell repertoires in COVID-19. Data came from immunoSEQ multiplex PCR; TCRdb stores just in-frame clones and leaves some out. This table holds about 69,000 clones, just under 80% found once. The specimen was peripheral blood. Receptors originate from a human donor in a cohort sampled during active COVID-19.

The chain couples TRBV2 to TRBJ1-5; TRBD1 might be the D (5 bases). The CDR3 covers 13 residues. The germline V gene has CDR1 SNHLY and CDR2 FYNNEI. V was trimmed by 5 bases and J by 5 bases, leaving 10 bases between them. In nucleotides, the CDR3 is TGTGCCAGCAGTTTAACCAGGGATCAGCCCCAGCATTTT. It yields the protein CASSLTRDQPQHF.

This clone was observed a handful of times. The junction departs from the called germline gene at one end, perhaps through a read error. The rearrangement uses TRBV7-7 and TRBJ2-1, with a tentative D call TRBD2 (7 bases). The CDR3 totals 15 residues. The germline V gene encodes CDR1 SSHAT and CDR2 FNYEAQ (reference sequence). The CDR3: CASSPLGGAGNEQFF. The CDR3 DNA sequence: TGTGCTAGCAGCCCTCTTGGGGGGGCCGGGAATGAGCAGTTCTTC.

The chain employs TRBV7-9 and TRBJ1-1, with 11 nucleotides matching TRBD1. With V trimmed by 5 bases and J by 2 bases, 4 bases remained unmatched. Germline V CDR1 and CDR2: SEHNR, FQNEAQ (reference sequence). CDR3 length: 15 residues. The CDR3 reads CASSPRTGGNTEAFF. In DNA, the CDR3 is TGTGCCAGCAGCCCGAGGACAGGGGGCAACACTGAAGCTTTCTTT.

The V call is TRBV28, the J call TRBJ1-2, with 8 bases aligning to TRBD1. Germline assignment: CDR1 MDHEN and CDR2 SYDVKM. V lost 6 bases to trimming and J lost 4 bases; unmatched junction nucleotides: 7. CDR3 length: 14 residues. The CDR3 loop reads CASRLQGAGYGYTF. DNA for the CDR3: TGTGCCAGCAGACTCCAGGGGGCTGGCTATGGCTACACCTTC.

V usage is TRBV28 and J usage is TRBJ2-7, with 8 bases aligning to TRBD2. The germline gives CDR1 MDHEN, CDR2 SYDVKM. V shed 5 bases and J 0 bases; nucleotides not matched to a gene: 12. CDR3 size: 17 residues. CDR3 bases: TGTGCCAGCAGTATGCCTGCGATAGCGGGGCTCTCCTACGAGCAGTACTTC. Translation: CASSMPAIAGLSYEQYF.

The sample holds a few counts of this clone. The genes are TRBV6-5 and TRBJ2-7; possible D gene TRBD1, 6 bases. The V end lost 6 bases, the J end lost 4 bases, and 10 bases lay between the germline ends. The CDR3 covers 12 residues. CDR1 and CDR2 (germline): MNHEY, SVGAGI. The CDR3 nucleotides are TGTGCCAGCAGGGACAGAAAATACGAGCAGTACTTC. Residues: CASRDRKYEQYF.

This chain connects TRBV24-1 to TRBJ2-1, with D unresolved. V was cut by 3 bases and J by 10 bases, with 6 bases left in between. The germline gives CDR1 KGHDR, CDR2 SFDVKD. This CDR3 spans 11 amino acids. The CDR3 nucleotides read TGTGCCACCAGTGATCCCCGGGAGCAGTTCTTC. It specifies CATSDPREQFF.

This chain connects TRBV24-1 to TRBJ2-2, with 10 bases fitting TRBD1. J was trimmed by 3 bases and V by 3 bases; bases with no gene match: 6. The CDR3 contains 17 residues. Germline V gene lookup returns CDR1 KGHDR and CDR2 SFDVKD. This chain's CDR3 is CATSDLQGTGDTGELFF. In DNA, the CDR3 is TGTGCCACCAGTGATCTACAAGGGACAGGGGACACCGGGGAGCTGTTTTTT.

The chain links TRBV11-2 to TRBJ2-7, with 8 bases lining up with TRBD1. The CDR3 length is 19 residues. The ends lost 6 bases at V and 3 bases at J; junction bases unmatched: 22. CDR1 is SGHAT and CDR2 is FQNNGV in the germline V gene. CDR3 region: CASSFHRDGQGVLVYEQYF. The CDR3, as DNA: TGTGCCAGCAGTTTCCACCGGGACGGACAGGGAGTACTGGTCTACGAGCAGTACTTC.

This clone was counted ten times or more. This chain uses TRBV29-1 with TRBJ2-7; 8 nucleotides line up with TRBD2. CDR3 length equals 16 residues. CDR1 and CDR2 from the germline V gene are SQVTM and ANQGSEA. V lost 0 bases to trimming and J lost 0 bases; unmatched junction nucleotides: 7. CDR3 loop: CSVEDWAGGDSYEQYF. CDR3 DNA sequence: TGCAGCGTTGAAGACTGGGCGGGGGGCGACTCCTACGAGCAGTACTTC.

The V and J genes are TRBV5-1 and TRBJ2-2; D gene ambiguous. Germline V lookup: CDR1 SGHRS, CDR2 YFSETQ. The CDR3 sequence is 13 residues long. Trimming took off 3 bases at V and 1 base at J, with 4 bases between the two ends. The CDR3 DNA follows: TGCGCCAGCAGCTCCCGGAACACCGGGGAGCTGTTTTTT. Its protein product is CASSSRNTGELFF.

The chain links TRBV7-2 to TRBJ1-1; 8 nucleotides match TRBD1. Trimming took 5 bases from V and 3 from J; bases not matched to a gene: 5. From germline, CDR1 is SGHTA and CDR2 FQGNSA. This CDR3 region has 14 residues. CDR3 residues: CASSRKTGDTEAFF. CDR3 DNA: TGTGCCAGCAGCCGGAAGACAGGGGACACTGAAGCTTTCTTT. Full variable domain (rest looked up from reference TRBV7-2 and TRBJ1-1): GAGVSQSPSNKVTEKGKDVELRCDPISGHTALYWYRQSLGQGLEFLIYFQGNSAPDKSGLPSDRFSAERTGGSVSTLTIQRTQQEDSAVYLCASSRKTGDTEAFFGQGTRLTVV.

The CDR3 bases are TGTGCCAGCAGCCCCTTAGCGGGGGGGATCACAGATACGCAGTATTTT. Protein: CASSPLAGGITDTQYF. The chain joins TRBV3-1 (or the pseudogene TRBV3-2) to TRBJ2-3, with 11 bases identical to TRBD2. Trimming at V came to 4 bases and at J to 2 bases, leaving 5 bases not matched to a gene. CDR1 is LGHDT and CDR2 is YNNKEL in the germline V gene (reference sequence). The CDR3 spans 16 residues.

The chain is built from TRBV2 and TRBJ2-3; TRBD2 might be the D (6 bases). This CDR3 region has 18 residues. The V gene lost 4 bases and the J gene lost 0 bases, with 20 bases spanning the gap. CDR1 and CDR2 from the germline V gene are SNHLY and FYNNEI. CDR3 sequence: CASSVPLTSSPSTDTQYF. Written as DNA, the CDR3 is TGTGCCAGCAGTGTGCCCCTGACTAGTTCGCCGAGCACAGATACGCAGTATTTT.

This clone was detected once. This chain links TRBV2 with TRBJ2-2; 9 bases are a match to TRBD1. Germline CDR1 is SNHLY and CDR2 is FYNNEI. This CDR3 is built from 15 residues. Unmatched junction bases numbered 6, after V lost 6 bases and J lost 4 bases. DNA for the CDR3: TGTGCCAGCAGCCAACAGGGGGCGCCCACCGGGGAGCTGTTTTTT. Residues: CASSQQGAPTGELFF.